Included here is one T cell receptor beta chain sequence, with context. No antigen is known for it. The V end was cut by 4 bases, the J end by 0 bases, with 16 bases between. The CDR3 covers 15 residues. In germline, CDR1 is DFQATT, CDR2 SNEGSKA (reference sequence). This entry comes from a study of T cell repertoires in cytomegalovirus infection. Overall study: It was the public TCR beta signatures that indicated both CMV infection and matching HLA type.

Via MiXCR, TCRdb re-called the reads, giving one row per CDR3 protein. The sample has 450,000 to 550,000 distinct CDR3 sequences, approximately 15% seen once. Study-wide points: Pooled public TCR beta family frequency picked out CMV carriers with the relevant HLA. HLA-C-restricted CMV clonotypes gave the most frequent clonotype in two of eight donors.

The sample taken for sequencing was CD8+ T cells from PBMCs. The rearrangement links TRBV20-1 to TRBJ2-7; tentatively, D is TRBD1 or TRBD2 (5 bases each). The clonotype comes from a human donor in good health (CMV status not recorded). Some clones in this sample may be carry-over from other donors' samples. The CDR3 coding sequence is TGCAGTGCTATCGTGGGGACGGTGAGCTCCTACGAGCAGTACTTC. Amino acids: CSAIVGTVSSYEQYF.